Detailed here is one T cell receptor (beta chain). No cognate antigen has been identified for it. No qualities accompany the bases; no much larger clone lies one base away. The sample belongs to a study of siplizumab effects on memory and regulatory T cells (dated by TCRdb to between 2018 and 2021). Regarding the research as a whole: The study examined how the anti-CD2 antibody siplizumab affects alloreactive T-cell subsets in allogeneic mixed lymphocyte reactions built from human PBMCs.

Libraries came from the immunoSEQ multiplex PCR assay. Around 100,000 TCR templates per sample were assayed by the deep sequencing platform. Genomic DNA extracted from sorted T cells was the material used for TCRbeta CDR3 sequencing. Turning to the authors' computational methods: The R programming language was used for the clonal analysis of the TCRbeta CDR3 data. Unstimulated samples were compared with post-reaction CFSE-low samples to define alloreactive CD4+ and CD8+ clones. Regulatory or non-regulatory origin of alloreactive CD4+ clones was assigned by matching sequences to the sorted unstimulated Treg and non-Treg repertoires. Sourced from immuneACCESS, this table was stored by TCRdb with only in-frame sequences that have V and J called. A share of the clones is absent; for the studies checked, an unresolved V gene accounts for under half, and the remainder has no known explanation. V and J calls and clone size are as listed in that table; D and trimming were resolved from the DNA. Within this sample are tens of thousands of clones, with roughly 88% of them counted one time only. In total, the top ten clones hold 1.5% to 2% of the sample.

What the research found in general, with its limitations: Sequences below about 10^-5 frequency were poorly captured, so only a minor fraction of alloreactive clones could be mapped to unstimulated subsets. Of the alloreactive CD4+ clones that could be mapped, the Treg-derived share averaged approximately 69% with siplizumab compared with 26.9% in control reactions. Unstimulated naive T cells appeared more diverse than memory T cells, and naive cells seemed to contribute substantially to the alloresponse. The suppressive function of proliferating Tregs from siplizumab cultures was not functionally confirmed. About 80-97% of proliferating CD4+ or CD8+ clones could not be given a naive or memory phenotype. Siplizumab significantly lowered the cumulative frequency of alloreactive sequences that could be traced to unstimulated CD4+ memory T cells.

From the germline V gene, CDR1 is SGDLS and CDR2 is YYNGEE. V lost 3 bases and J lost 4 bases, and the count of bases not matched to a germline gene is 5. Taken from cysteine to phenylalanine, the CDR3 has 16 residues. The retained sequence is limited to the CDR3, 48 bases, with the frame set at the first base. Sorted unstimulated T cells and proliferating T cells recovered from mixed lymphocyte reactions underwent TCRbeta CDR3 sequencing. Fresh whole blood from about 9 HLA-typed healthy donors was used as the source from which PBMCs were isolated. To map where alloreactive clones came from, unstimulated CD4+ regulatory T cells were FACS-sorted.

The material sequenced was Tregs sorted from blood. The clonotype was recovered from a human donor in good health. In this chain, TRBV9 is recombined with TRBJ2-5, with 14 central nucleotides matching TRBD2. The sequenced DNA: TGTGCCAGCAGCGCAGGACTAGCGGGAGGCCCAGAGACCCAGTACTTC. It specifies CASSAGLAGGPETQYF.